This TCR beta chain appears in the sequencing data of a study of cytomegalovirus exposure and HLA in healthy donors. General study points: A later analysis found first-cohort TCR clusters tended to co-occur in the roughly 120 validation repertoires. According to the study, around 150 TCR beta chains were cytomegalovirus-associated. Most TCR sequences proved rare, with some public TCRs found in many donors.

About this clone: Its antigen is as yet unknown.

The CDR3 has 14 amino acids. V dropped 5 bases and J dropped 5 bases, with 14 bases sitting between them. Germline V gene data show CDR1 as MNHEY and CDR2 as SMNVEV (reference sequence). Profiling relied on immunoSEQ multiplex PCR, and the TCRdb table lists in-frame clones only, not all of them. This sample has some 99,000 clones, with around nine tenths found just once. The donors were part of the validation cohort, which consisted of roughly 120 subjects and was separate from the first cohort of around 620 subjects. The chain recombines TRBV27 with TRBJ2-3; the D gene is possibly TRBD1 (5 bases). Sequencing input: PBMCs. This clonotype was sampled from a woman aged 18-29 years in good health and CMV-seronegative. The CDR3 DNA reads TGTGCCAGCAGTCACCCGACACAGGAAGATACGCAGTATTTT. Amino acid sequence: CASSHPTQEDTQYF.